The rows below give T cell receptor beta chains drawn from one sample of a study of blood T cell repertoires in COVID-19. Libraries were prepared by immunoSEQ multiplex PCR; TCRdb keeps only in-frame clonotypes and omits some of them. The sample includes some 99,000 clones, 75% to 85% of them seen just once. Sequenced sample: peripheral blood. These receptors were taken from a woman older than 75 with active or convalescent COVID-19. Both conserved end residues are part of each CDR3. A D gene is named only where the DNA matches it firmly. Clone size is not always given. Where it is, it says once, few, many or a class for expanded clones.

size,J,D,V,CDR3,DNA
few,TRBJ2-5,TRBD1,TRBV6-5,CASSRDRVRETQYF,TGTGCCAGCAGCCGGGACAGGGTACGCGAGACCCAGTACTTC
few,TRBJ1-1,NA,TRBV3-1/TRBV3-2,CASSQAYSTEAFF,TGTGCCAGCAGCCAAGCGTATAGTACTGAAGCTTTCTTT
NA,TRBJ1-3,NA,TRBV5-4,CASSLAGIDSGNTIYF,TGTGCCAGCAGCTTGGCCGGGATCGACTCTGGAAACACCATATATTTT
few,TRBJ2-7,TRBD1,TRBV10-3,CAITSGTGEEQYF,TGTGCCATAACCTCCGGGACAGGGGAAGAGCAGTACTTC
NA,TRBJ1-1,NA,TRBV5-6,CASSQTGANTEAFF,TGTGCCAGCAGCCAGACTGGGGCGAACACTGAAGCTTTCTTT
NA,TRBJ2-5,NA,TRBV3-1/TRBV3-2,CASATGSETQYF,TGTGCCAGCGCCACAGGATCCGAGACCCAGTACTTC
NA,TRBJ2-3,TRBD2,TRBV7-6,CASSSTSGRVGTDTQYF,TGTGCCAGCAGCTCAACTAGCGGGAGGGTGGGCACAGATACGCAGTATTTT
NA,TRBJ2-1,NA,TRBV30,CAWSAVANEQFF,TGTGCCTGGAGTGCGGTAGCCAATGAGCAGTTCTTC
NA,TRBJ2-2,TRBD2,TRBV28,CASTRQAASGRAAGELFF,TGTGCCAGCACCCGACAGGCGGCTAGCGGGAGGGCCGCCGGGGAGCTGTTTTTT
NA,TRBJ2-7,NA,TRBV18,CASSPPNSIGYEQYF,TGTGCCAGCTCACCACCGAATAGTATCGGCTACGAGCAGTACTTC
NA,TRBJ1-4,NA,TRBV5-1,CASSLAVGTEKLFF,TGCGCCAGCAGCTTGGCCGTGGGCACCGAAAAACTGTTTTTT
few,TRBJ1-3,NA,TRBV28,CAIREGGFGSGNTIYF,TGTGCCATCCGGGAGGGGGGGTTTGGCTCTGGAAACACCATATATTTT
NA,TRBJ2-7,TRBD2,TRBV6-2/TRBV6-3,CASSRAGLAGGSYEQYF,TGTGCCAGCAGTCGCGCGGGACTAGCGGGAGGGTCCTACGAGCAGTACTTC
NA,TRBJ1-1,NA,TRBV12-3/TRBV12-4,CASSPRAGTEAFF,TGTGCCAGCAGTCCCCGAGCGGGCACTGAAGCTTTCTTT
few,TRBJ2-1,TRBD1,TRBV24-1,CATSARQGSSYNEQFF,TGTGCCACCAGTGCCAGACAGGGGAGCTCCTACAATGAGCAGTTCTTC
NA,TRBJ2-5,TRBD2,TRBV28,CASYEAGGRETQYF,TGTGCCAGCTACGAAGCGGGAGGTCGGGAGACCCAGTACTTC
NA,TRBJ2-7,TRBD2,TRBV29-1,CSVELAGVYEQYF,TGCAGCGTTGAATTAGCGGGGGTATACGAGCAGTACTTC
NA,TRBJ1-4,NA,TRBV2,CASTSESGKLFF,TGTGCCAGCACTAGTGAGAGCGGAAAACTGTTTTTT
few,TRBJ2-7,TRBD2,TRBV13,CASSLAGGVYEQYF,TGTGCCAGCAGCCTAGCGGGAGGGGTATACGAGCAGTACTTC
NA,TRBJ2-7,TRBD2,TRBV5-1,CASSSGLGRQYEQYF,TGCGCCAGCAGCTCGGGACTAGGGAGACAATACGAGCAGTACTTC
NA,TRBJ2-2,TRBD1,TRBV5-4,CASSSGQKSTGELFF,TGTGCCAGCAGCTCGGGACAGAAGTCCACCGGGGAGCTGTTTTTT
NA,TRBJ1-2,NA,TRBV28,CASTSRNYGYTF,TGTGCCAGCACTTCTCGTAATTATGGCTACACCTTC
NA,TRBJ2-1,TRBD1,TRBV15,CATSRGGQGRNEQFF,TGTGCCACCAGCAGAGGGGGACAGGGAAGGAATGAGCAGTTCTTC
few,TRBJ2-1,TRBD2,TRBV7-2,CASSRSSGSFDEQFF,TGTGCCAGCAGCCGCTCGAGCGGGAGTTTCGATGAGCAGTTCTTC
NA,TRBJ2-3,TRBD2,TRBV4-1,CASSRGLAGSTDTQYF,TGCGCCAGCAGCCGGGGACTAGCGGGTTCCACAGATACGCAGTATTTT
NA,TRBJ2-5,TRBD2,TRBV27,CASSLSRASGRVGGTQYF,TGTGCCAGCAGTTTATCGCGAGCTAGCGGGAGGGTCGGCGGGACCCAGTACTTC
NA,TRBJ2-2,TRBD2,TRBV12-5,CASGPGLAGAGELFF,TGTGCTAGTGGACCGGGACTAGCGGGGGCCGGGGAGCTGTTTTTT
NA,TRBJ1-4,NA,TRBV5-1,CASRAGLQGNEKLFF,TGCGCCAGCAGGGCGGGGTTGCAGGGTAATGAAAAACTGTTTTTT
NA,TRBJ1-2,TRBD1,TRBV10-3,CAINDRGYGYTF,TGTGCCATCAACGACAGGGGCTATGGCTACACCTTC
NA,TRBJ2-5,TRBD2,TRBV18,CASSPRVLDNRLSGIRETQYF,TGTGCCAGCTCACCACGGGTGTTGGACAATAGACTTAGCGGGATAAGAGAGACCCAGTACTTC
NA,TRBJ2-1,TRBD2,TRBV7-2,CASSLVGGGAYNEQFF,TGTGCCAGCAGCTTAGTGGGCGGGGGGGCCTACAATGAGCAGTTCTTC
NA,TRBJ2-1,TRBD1,TRBV14,CASSQYLNRGELREQFF,TGTGCCAGCAGCCAATATCTTAACAGGGGGGAATTAAGGGAGCAGTTCTTC
NA,TRBJ2-1,NA,TRBV19,CASSIQSYNEQFF,TGTGCCAGTAGTATACAGTCCTACAATGAGCAGTTCTTC
few,TRBJ1-3,NA,TRBV20-1,CSASDNSGNTIYF,TGCAGTGCTAGTGATAACTCTGGAAACACCATATATTTT
NA,TRBJ2-4,NA,TRBV5-6,CASSLVAAGAKNIQYF,TGTGCCAGCAGCTTGGTAGCGGCAGGGGCCAAAAACATTCAGTACTTC
NA,TRBJ2-7,NA,TRBV12-3/TRBV12-4,CASSFTGVVEQYF,TGTGCCAGCAGTTTTACGGGGGTAGTCGAGCAGTACTTC
NA,TRBJ2-2,NA,TRBV10-3,CAISDGGPAGELFF,TGTGCCATCAGTGACGGAGGGCCGGCCGGGGAGCTGTTTTTT
NA,TRBJ1-2,NA,TRBV27,CASRLQGPRNYGYTF,TGTGCCAGCAGACTCCAGGGGCCTAGGAACTATGGCTACACCTTC
NA,TRBJ2-1,NA,TRBV6-6,CASSPGGRHNEQFF,TGTGCCAGCAGTCCCGGGGGGCGCCACAATGAGCAGTTCTTC
NA,TRBJ2-3,TRBD2,TRBV3-1/TRBV3-2,CASSQDPYSGRLADTQYF,TGTGCCAGCAGCCAAGATCCTTATAGCGGGAGATTAGCAGATACGCAGTATTTT
NA,TRBJ2-1,TRBD2,TRBV15,CATSARTGTSGRNEQFF,TGTGCCACCAGCGCCCGAACCGGGACTAGCGGGAGAAATGAGCAGTTCTTC
NA,TRBJ2-1,TRBD1,TRBV5-4,CASSLGGQALLSYNEQFF,TGTGCCAGCAGCTTGGGAGGACAGGCCCTTCTCTCCTACAATGAGCAGTTCTTC
few,TRBJ2-6,TRBD1,TRBV5-1,CASTLLGQDVSGANVLTF,TGCGCCAGCACCCTATTAGGACAGGACGTCTCTGGGGCCAACGTCCTGACTTTC
NA,TRBJ1-5,NA,TRBV6-2/TRBV6-3,CASSYFGWGNQPQHF,TGTGCCAGCAGTTACTTCGGGTGGGGCAATCAGCCCCAGCATTTT
once,TRBJ2-1,TRBD1,TRBV6-5,CASSPGTGGYNEQFF,TGTGCCAGCAGTCCCGGGACAGGGGGCTACAATGAGCAGTTCTTC
NA,TRBJ2-7,TRBD2,TRBV28,CASSPGGSGSYVGQYF,TGTGCCAGCAGTCCGGGAGGTAGCGGCTCCTACGTTGGGCAGTACTTC
NA,TRBJ1-4,NA,TRBV19,CASSIRPTLERKKEKLFF,TGTGCCAGTAGTATACGGCCTACATTGGAGAGGAAGAAGGAAAAACTGTTTTTT
NA,TRBJ1-2,TRBD1,TRBV25-1,CASTPGQDYGYTF,TGTGCCAGCACCCCAGGACAGGACTATGGCTACACCTTC
few,TRBJ2-7,NA,TRBV20-1,CSASRVGRPRYEQYF,TGCAGTGCTAGTAGGGTGGGGAGACCGCGCTACGAGCAGTACTTC
NA,TRBJ1-3,NA,TRBV7-9,CASGTVQGRVGNTIYF,TGTGCCAGCGGTACAGTGCAGGGGAGGGTAGGAAACACCATATATTTT
once,TRBJ2-1,TRBD1,TRBV9,CASSVAGQEYNEQFF,TGTGCCAGCAGCGTAGCTGGACAGGAGTACAATGAGCAGTTCTTC
NA,TRBJ1-2,NA,TRBV11-2,CASSSGVAGSGYTF,TGTGCCAGCAGCTCGGGGGTGGCAGGGAGTGGCTACACCTTC
NA,TRBJ1-2,TRBD1,TRBV6-1,CASSESGDRGGYTF,TGTGCCAGCAGTGAATCCGGGGACAGGGGCGGCTACACCTTC
once,TRBJ2-7,NA,TRBV7-8,CASSLGLAYEQYF,TGTGCCAGCAGCTTAGGACTAGCCTACGAGCAGTACTTC
once,TRBJ1-6,TRBD1,TRBV7-9,CASSPRQGSPLHF,TGTGCCAGCAGCCCGAGACAGGGTTCACCCCTCCACTTT
NA,TRBJ1-6,NA,TRBV5-1,CASSLLDGGGTPLHF,TGCGCCAGCAGCTTGCTGGACGGCGGAGGAACACCCCTCCACTTT
few,TRBJ1-1,NA,TRBV18,CASSLEDEAFF,TGTGCCAGCTCGCTGGAGGATGAAGCTTTCTTT
NA,TRBJ1-5,TRBD1,TRBV7-8,CASSYSGQGAQPQHF,TGTGCCAGCAGCTACTCGGGACAGGGGGCCCAGCCCCAGCATTTT
once,TRBJ1-4,NA,TRBV18,CASSQQATGSTNEKLFF,TGTGCCAGCTCCCAGCAGGCCACCGGTTCAACTAATGAAAAACTGTTTTTT
NA,TRBJ2-7,NA,TRBV18,CASSPPAGHYEQYF,TGTGCCAGCTCACCACCGGCGGGGCACTACGAGCAGTACTTC